This entry features one T cell receptor (beta chain) sequence. No antigen is known for it. This sample is part of a study of cytomegalovirus exposure and HLA in healthy donors. Overall study: Drawn from HLA-typed donors, approximately 85 million unique TCRs were held in an early data release.

Deletions cut 4 bases from V and 0 bases from J, with 13 bases between. The CDR3 spans 15 residues. Germline loops: CDR1 SGHRS, CDR2 YFSETQ. Findings of the study overall: The study listed 150 to 200 cytomegalovirus-associated TCR beta chains. CMV serostatus stood as the only immune exposure information on hand.

The PCR employed 60 Vbeta primers together with 13 Jbeta primers. In the original analysis: Later work found 65 million to 100 million unique TCR beta chains, with 9.5 million to 11 million shared. Profiled with immunoSEQ multiplex PCR; TCRdb holds only in-frame clones, not every one. The V and J calls and clone size come from that table; D and trimming were worked out from the DNA. The sample has nearly 95,000 clones, around 8% seen once; the top ten hold approximately 2.5%. This rearrangement joins TRBV5-1 to TRBJ1-1, with D unresolved. Material: PBMCs. The receptor was isolated from a man aged 50-60 years in good health and CMV-seronegative. Here the CDR3 reads CASSPGVLMNTEAFF. In DNA form, the CDR3 reads TGCGCCAGCAGCCCGGGAGTCTTAATGAACACTGAAGCTTTCTTT.